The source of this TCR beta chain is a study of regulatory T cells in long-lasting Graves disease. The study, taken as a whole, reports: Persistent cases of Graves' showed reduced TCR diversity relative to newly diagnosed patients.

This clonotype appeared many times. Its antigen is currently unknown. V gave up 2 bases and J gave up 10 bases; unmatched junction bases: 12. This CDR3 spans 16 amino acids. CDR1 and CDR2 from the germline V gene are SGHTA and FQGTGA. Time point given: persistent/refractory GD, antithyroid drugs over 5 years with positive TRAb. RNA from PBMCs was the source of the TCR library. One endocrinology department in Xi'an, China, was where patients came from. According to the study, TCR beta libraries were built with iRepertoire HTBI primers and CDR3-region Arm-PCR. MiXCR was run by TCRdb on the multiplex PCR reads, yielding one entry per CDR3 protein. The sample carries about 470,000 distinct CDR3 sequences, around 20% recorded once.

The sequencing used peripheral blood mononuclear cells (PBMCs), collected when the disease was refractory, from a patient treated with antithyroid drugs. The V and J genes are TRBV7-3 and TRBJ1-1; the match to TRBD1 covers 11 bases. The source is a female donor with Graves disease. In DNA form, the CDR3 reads TGTGCCAGCAGCTTAGGGTGGCGGACAGGGGGCTTTCGAGCTTTCTTT. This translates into CASSLGWRTGGFRAFF.